These 23 T cell receptor beta chains were sequenced from one sample in a study of cytomegalovirus exposure and HLA in healthy donors. The PCR contained 60 Vbeta and 13 Jbeta primers. Assay used: immunoSEQ multiplex PCR; TCRdb lists only in-frame clones, some missing. Of approximately 100,000 clones listed, 60% to 80% were seen once; the top ten hold about 4.4%. Material: PBMCs. The receptors stem from a woman under 30 in good health and CMV-seropositive.

The J gene is TRBJ2-1, the V gene TRBV10-3, with TRBD1 matching over 12 bases. Germline values: CDR1 ENHRY, CDR2 SYGVKD. This CDR3 is 14 amino acids long. The ends lost 9 bases at V and 8 bases at J; junction bases unmatched: 8. The CDR3 here is CAITPGQGAYEQFF. The CDR3 nucleotides read TGTGCCATAACGCCGGGACAGGGGGCATATGAGCAGTTCTTC.

J is TRBJ2-1 and V is TRBV5-1; 12 nucleotides match TRBD1. V shed 1 base and J 12 bases; nucleotides not matched to a gene: 5. The CDR3 is made up of 14 amino acids. Germline lookup yields CDR1 SGHRS and CDR2 YFSETQ. DNA for the CDR3: TGCGCCAGCAGCTTGTCGGGACAGGGGGCTGGGCAGTTCTTC. Encoded protein: CASSLSGQGAGQFF.

The CDR3 spells CASSGGLAGGDTQYF. In nucleotides, the CDR3 is TGTGCCAGCAGTGGCGGACTAGCGGGAGGTGATACGCAGTATTTT. This chain links TRBV6-4 with TRBJ2-3; 14 nucleotides align to TRBD2. The CDR3 length is 15 residues. Per the germline V gene, CDR1 is MRHNA and CDR2 is SNTAGT. V lost 4 bases to trimming and J lost 6 bases; unmatched junction nucleotides: 3.

The CDR3 region has the DNA TGTGCCAGCAGCTTACAGGGGGGAAACACCGGGGAGCTGTTTTTT. The encoded protein is CASSLQGGNTGELFF. The V gene is TRBV6-4, the J gene TRBJ2-2, with TRBD1 matching 8 bases. The V segment lost 6 bases and the J segment 2 bases; nucleotides outside the gene matches: 5. CDR1 and CDR2 (germline): MRHNA, SNTAGT. CDR3 size: 15 residues.

This clone appeared once. V and J are TRBV6-6 and TRBJ2-5, with 10 bases aligning to TRBD2. The J segment lost 5 bases and the V segment lost 5 bases, leaving 5 bases of the junction unmatched. This CDR3 is 14 amino acids long. Germline-derived CDR1 and CDR2 are MNHNY and SVGAGI (reference sequence). CDR3 sequence reads: CASSPSSGSETQYF. DNA for the CDR3: TGTGCCAGCAGTCCTTCTAGCGGGAGTGAGACCCAGTACTTC.

The J gene is TRBJ2-3, the V gene TRBV7-2, with TRBD2 identical over 7 bases. Germline CDR1 reads SGHTA; CDR2 reads FQGNSA. The CDR3 consists of 15 residues. With 2 bases clipped from V and 0 bases from J, the junction kept 2 bases outside the gene matches. This chain's CDR3 is CASSLSGISTDTQYF. The CDR3 bases are TGTGCCAGCAGCTTAAGCGGGATCAGCACAGATACGCAGTATTTT.

The rearrangement joins TRBV19 to TRBJ2-5, with TRBD1 identical over 7 bases. CDR3 length: 13 residues. Germline CDR1 is LNHDA and CDR2 is SQIVND (reference sequence). Trimming took 4 bases from V and 5 from J; bases not matched to a gene: 4. In DNA form, the CDR3 reads TGTGCCAGTAGTACAAGACAGGGTGAGACCCAGTACTTC. Residues: CASSTRQGETQYF.

This chain connects TRBV30 to TRBJ2-1, with D possibly matching TRBD1 (6 bases). This CDR3 spans 14 amino acids. The germline V and J ends were trimmed by 2 bases and 2 bases, with 10 bases remaining between them. In germline, CDR1 is GTSNPN, CDR2 SVGIG (reference sequence). CDR3 nucleotides: TGTGCCTGGAGTACAGGGATACCCTACAATGAGCAGTTCTTC. Its protein is CAWSTGIPYNEQFF.

The chain employs TRBV27 and TRBJ2-7; TRBD2 matches at 11 bases. Germline values: CDR1 MNHEY, CDR2 SMNVEV (reference sequence). V dropped 4 bases and J dropped 3; count of bases not matched to a gene: 8. The CDR3 has 16 residues. CDR3 coding DNA: TGTGCCAGCAGTTACTCCGGGACTAGCGGATACTACGAGCAGTACTTC. This encodes CASSYSGTSGYYEQYF.

The V call is TRBV6-5, the J call TRBJ2-7; the match to TRBD2 covers 8 bases. Trimming cost V 0 bases and J 6 bases; bases outside gene matches: 10. The germline V gene has CDR1 MNHEY and CDR2 SVGAGI. The CDR3 contains 16 residues. The CDR3 DNA sequence: TGTGCCAGCAGTTACTCGAGGGGGATAGCGGGATCCGAGCAGTACTTC. Amino acid sequence: CASSYSRGIAGSEQYF.

V gene TRBV7-8 combines with J gene TRBJ2-1; D is unclear. Trimming took 1 base from V and 0 from J, leaving 7 bases between them. Germline CDR1 reads SGHVS; CDR2 reads FQNEAQ. The CDR3 sequence is 15 residues long. The chain's CDR3 is CASSLVRFSYNEQFF. The CDR3 coding sequence is TGTGCCAGCAGCTTAGTGCGGTTCTCCTACAATGAGCAGTTCTTC.

This chain connects TRBV9 to TRBJ2-3; no reliable D call. Germline V gene lookup returns CDR1 SGDLS and CDR2 YYNGEE. CDR3 length equals 15 residues. V was pared by 0 bases and J by 5 bases, with 13 bases between. The CDR3: CASSVDPGSGDTQYF. The CDR3 coding sequence is TGTGCCAGCAGCGTAGACCCGGGTTCGGGAGATACGCAGTATTTT.

This chain links TRBV7-3 with TRBJ1-1; D not resolved. CDR1 and CDR2 (germline): SGHTA, FQGTGA. Trimming took 2 bases from V and 4 from J, leaving 11 bases between them. This CDR3 comprises 14 residues. CDR3 sequence: CASSLGMGSTEAFF. The CDR3 DNA sequence: TGTGCCAGCAGCTTAGGAATGGGGAGCACTGAAGCTTTCTTT.

The chain has TRBV7-9 and TRBJ1-4; TRBD1 is a possible D gene (5 bases). Germline V gene data show CDR1 as SEHNR and CDR2 as FQNEAQ (reference sequence). This CDR3 has 18 residues. V lost 5 bases and J 8 bases, leaving 27 bases between the germline ends. CDR3 residues: CASSPTPPGRAAGEKLFF. The CDR3 coding sequence is TGTGCCAGCAGCCCTACCCCGCCCGGCAGGGCCGCTGGGGAAAAACTGTTTTTT.

This clone came up once. V gene TRBV27 combines with J gene TRBJ2-1; TRBD2 might be the D (6 bases). Trimming took 2 bases from V and 3 from J, leaving 8 bases between them. The CDR3 has 14 amino acids. Germline V gene data show CDR1 as MNHEY and CDR2 as SMNVEV (reference sequence). CDR3 nucleotides: TGTGCCAGCAGTTTAAGACTAGACTACAATGAGCAGTTCTTC. Translated: CASSLRLDYNEQFF.

The chain carries TRBV29-1 and TRBJ1-5; D not certain. There are 14 residues in the CDR3. Per the germline V gene, CDR1 is SQVTM and CDR2 is ANQGSEA. V shed 7 bases and J shed 5 bases, with 18 bases lying between them. CDR3 sequence reads: CSATGGFGDQPQHF. The CDR3 region has the DNA TGCAGCGCCACCGGCGGGTTCGGGGATCAGCCCCAGCATTTT. Based on the CDR3 plus reference TRBV29-1 and TRBJ1-5, the full variable domain is SAVISQKPSRDICQRGTSLTIQCQVDSQVTMMFWYRQQPGQSLTLIATANQGSEATYESGFVIDKFPISRPNLTFSTLTVSNMSPEDSSIYLCSATGGFGDQPQHFGDGTRLSIL.

The rearrangement joins TRBV9 to TRBJ1-2, with TRBD1 as a possible D gene (6 bases). The CDR3 totals 14 residues. Germline-derived CDR1 and CDR2 are SGDLS and YYNGEE. Trimming left V 6 bases short and J 3 bases short, with 15 bases between. CDR3 DNA sequence: TGTGCCAGCACGGAGGCAGGGGAACACTATGGCTACACCTTC. This gives the protein CASTEAGEHYGYTF. The full variable domain, completed using reference TRBV9 and TRBJ1-2, is DSGVTQTPKHLITATGQRVTLRCSPRSGDLSVYWYQQSLDQGLQFLIQYYNGEERAKGNILERFSAQQFPDLHSELNLSSLELGDSALYFCASTEAGEHYGYTFGSGTRLTVV.

The V and J genes are TRBV11-2 and TRBJ2-3; TRBD2 is a possible D gene (6 bases). Trimming shortened V by 1 base and J by 11 bases, and 10 bases separated the two germline ends. Germline-derived CDR1 and CDR2 are SGHAT and FQNNGV. This CDR3 has 12 residues. For the CDR3, the DNA is TGTGCCAGCAGCTTAGGAGGCGGGGAGCAGTATTTT. The encoded protein is CASSLGGGEQYF.

This clone is a singleton in its sample. A junction boundary mismatches the germline segment, possibly from a read error. The chain links TRBV27 to TRBJ2-1, with 7 bases lining up with TRBD2. The CDR3 is 12 amino acids. CDR1 and CDR2 from the germline V gene are MNHEY and SMNVEV (reference sequence). CDR3: CPGREFYNEQFF. In DNA, the CDR3 is TGCCCCGGGCGGGAGTTCTACAATGAGCAGTTCTTC.

This clone was observed a single time. This chain uses TRBV4-1 with TRBJ2-2, with 9 bases lining up with TRBD2. Germline assignment: CDR1 MGHRA and CDR2 YSYEKL. J was trimmed by 4 bases and V by 4 bases; bases with no gene match: 7. CDR3 length: 16 residues. In DNA form, the CDR3 reads TGCGCCAGCAGCCCGGGGGCGGGAGGGGGCACCGGGGAGCTGTTTTTT. This gives the protein CASSPGAGGGTGELFF.

This clone turned up a few times. This chain uses TRBV30 with TRBJ2-1; TRBD2 might be the D (5 bases). Germline-derived CDR1 and CDR2 are GTSNPN and SVGIG (reference sequence). The CDR3 length is 14 residues. Between the trimmed V and J ends, which lost 3 bases and 9 bases, there was a span of 18 bases. The CDR3 DNA follows: TGTGCCTGGAGCCTCAACGGGATTTCGACTGAGCAGTTCTTC. Protein: CAWSLNGISTEQFF.

The V gene is TRBV4-1, the J gene TRBJ2-7; weak D call: TRBD2 (5 bases). The ends were cut back, 0 bases at V and 4 bases at J, with 16 bases in the middle. CDR1 is MGHRA, CDR2 YSYEKL, per germline. The CDR3 has 16 residues. CDR3 sequence reads: CASSQDLTVRTYEQYF. CDR3 bases: TGCGCCAGCAGCCAAGATCTGACCGTTCGGACTTACGAGCAGTACTTC.

This chain links TRBV18 with TRBJ1-1; D is possibly TRBD1 (6 bases). CDR1 and CDR2 (germline): KGHSH, LQKENI. V lost 6 bases to trimming and J lost 5 bases, with 13 bases between them. This CDR3 contains 13 residues. The CDR3 reads CASSPSGETEAFF. The CDR3 bases are TGTGCCAGCTCCCCATCAGGGGAGACTGAAGCTTTCTTT. Full variable domain (outside the CDR3, taken from reference TRBV18 and TRBJ1-1): NAGVMQNPRHLVRRRGQEARLRCSPMKGHSHVYWYRQLPEEGLKFMVYLQKENIIDESGMPKERFSAEFPKEGPSILRIQQVVRGDSAAYFCASSPSGETEAFFGQGTRLTVV.